This T cell receptor (beta chain) was sequenced during a study of regulatory T cells in long-lasting Graves disease. Study conclusions and caveats: Examination was confined to peripheral blood, excluding thyroid tissue.

Combining iRepertoire HTBI primers with Arm-PCR of CDR3 regions, the authors built TCR beta libraries. TCRdb passed the multiplex PCR reads through MiXCR, listing each CDR3 protein once. The sample contains hundreds of thousands of distinct CDR3 sequences, around 16% of which appear only once. Time point meaning: newly diagnosed GD, antithyroid drugs for less than 3 months. TCR sequences were obtained from RNA taken from PBMCs. Turning to this clonotype: The antigen is unknown.

The CDR3 is 14 amino acids. V lost 5 bases and J 0 bases, leaving 8 bases between the germline ends. CDR1 and CDR2 (germline): KGHSH, LQKENI. The same data also went into a second study, on T cells in Graves' hyperthyroidism and ophthalmopathy. As reported in that work: When ophthalmopathy did not progress within 18 months, Graves' hyperthyroidism was considered stable. Newly diagnosed hyperthyroidism, duration under 2 months, in patients aged 18 to 65. HTBI primers were the set used in a first-round RT-PCR of the TCR CDR3.

The sequence came from a woman aged 35-60 years with Graves disease. This sample comprised peripheral blood mononuclear cells (PBMCs), obtained at new diagnosis, from a patient treated with antithyroid drugs. The rearrangement joins TRBV18 to TRBJ1-3; D is perhaps TRBD1 (5 bases). The CDR3 coding sequence is TGTGCCAGCTCATCGGACATCTCTGGAAACACCATATATTTT. Amino acid sequence: CASSSDISGNTIYF.